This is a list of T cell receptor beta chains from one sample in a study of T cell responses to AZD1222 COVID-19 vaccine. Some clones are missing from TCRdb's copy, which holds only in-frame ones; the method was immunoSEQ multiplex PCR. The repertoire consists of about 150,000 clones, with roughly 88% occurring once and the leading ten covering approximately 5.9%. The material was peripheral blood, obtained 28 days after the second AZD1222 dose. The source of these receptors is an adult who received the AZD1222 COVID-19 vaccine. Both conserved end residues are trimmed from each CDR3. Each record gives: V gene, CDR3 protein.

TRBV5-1,ASSLGTSGETQY
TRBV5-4,ASSPPGKRLNTEAF
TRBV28,ASTPAGEGNSPLH
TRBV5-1,ASSLTAGGSYGYT
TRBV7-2,ASRVGTGTNYGYT
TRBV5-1,ASSLGEGMNTGELF
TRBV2,ASGIQGRNSPLH
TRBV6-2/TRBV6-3,ASSYYTSSYEQY
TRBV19,ASSTIRTGAHGYT
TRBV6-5,ASSYSAGTQGETQY
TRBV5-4,ASSLESSGANVLT
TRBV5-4,ASSRGQSYEQY
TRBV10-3,AGGTSGTDTQY
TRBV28,ASSPGVIPYEQY
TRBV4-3,ASSQEWQWDEKLF
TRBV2,ASINLYNSPLH
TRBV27,ASRQDTDREKLF
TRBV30,AWSVSGTSNQPQH
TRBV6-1,ASSEGTRVRRAF
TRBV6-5,ASSIGTGGQPQH
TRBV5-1,ASSLGQSYEQY
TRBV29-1,SVGSGDGYT
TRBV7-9,ASSLANRVNYGYT
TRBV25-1,ASSTSGSSYEQY
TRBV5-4,ASSLPRNEQF
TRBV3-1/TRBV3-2,ASSQAYEQY
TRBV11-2,ASSLDSYNEQF
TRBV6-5,ASSPEGGARGYT
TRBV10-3,AISDLGRSNTGELF
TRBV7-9,ASSLGTVINEKLF
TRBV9,ASSVSGGEETQY
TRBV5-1,ASSLPSDTQY
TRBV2,ASRAGPGQNSPLH
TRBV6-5,ASNKGGVGQPQH
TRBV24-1,ATSDGGREETQY
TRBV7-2,ASSLRQGNQPQH
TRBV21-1,ARESNRGSIDTQY
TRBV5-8,ASSLPEYNEQF
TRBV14,ASSQAFWGSTGELF
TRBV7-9,ASSLFGGRGQETQY
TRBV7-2,ASSYRGATSGNTIY
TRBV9,ASSSRGGRGETQY
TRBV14,ASSQVTGLGSPLH
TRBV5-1,ASSFGLAGGHEQF
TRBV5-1,ASSRPQGTTNEKLF
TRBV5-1,ASSLAWLNTGELF
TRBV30,AWSLSLEDTQY
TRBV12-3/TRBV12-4,ASSRGGTQY
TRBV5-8,ASSSKGSYGYT
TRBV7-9,ASSLATRGWSSGANVLT
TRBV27,ASSLERNQPQH
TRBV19,ASTDPPYGYT
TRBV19,ASSIVQPNTGELF
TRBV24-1,ATSDLVAGQSNQPQH
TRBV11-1,ASSGTYRPPIYEQY
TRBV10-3,ATRGSYEQY
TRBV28,ASQNPRRVYEQY